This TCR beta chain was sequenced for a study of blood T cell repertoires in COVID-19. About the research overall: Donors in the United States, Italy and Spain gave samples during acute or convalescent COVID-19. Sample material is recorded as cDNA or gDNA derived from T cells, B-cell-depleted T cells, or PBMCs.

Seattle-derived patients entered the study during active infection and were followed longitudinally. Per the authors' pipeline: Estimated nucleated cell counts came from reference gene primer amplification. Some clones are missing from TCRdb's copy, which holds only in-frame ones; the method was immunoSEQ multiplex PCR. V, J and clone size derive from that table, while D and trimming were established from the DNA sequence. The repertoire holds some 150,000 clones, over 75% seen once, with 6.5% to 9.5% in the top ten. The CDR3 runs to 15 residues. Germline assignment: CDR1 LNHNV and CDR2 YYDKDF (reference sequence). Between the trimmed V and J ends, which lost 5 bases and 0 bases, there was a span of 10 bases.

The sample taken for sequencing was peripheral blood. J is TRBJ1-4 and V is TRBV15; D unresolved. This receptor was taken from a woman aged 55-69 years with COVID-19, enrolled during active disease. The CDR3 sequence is CATSPPTATNEKLFF. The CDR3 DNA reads TGTGCCACCAGCCCCCCAACAGCAACTAATGAAAAACTGTTTTTT.